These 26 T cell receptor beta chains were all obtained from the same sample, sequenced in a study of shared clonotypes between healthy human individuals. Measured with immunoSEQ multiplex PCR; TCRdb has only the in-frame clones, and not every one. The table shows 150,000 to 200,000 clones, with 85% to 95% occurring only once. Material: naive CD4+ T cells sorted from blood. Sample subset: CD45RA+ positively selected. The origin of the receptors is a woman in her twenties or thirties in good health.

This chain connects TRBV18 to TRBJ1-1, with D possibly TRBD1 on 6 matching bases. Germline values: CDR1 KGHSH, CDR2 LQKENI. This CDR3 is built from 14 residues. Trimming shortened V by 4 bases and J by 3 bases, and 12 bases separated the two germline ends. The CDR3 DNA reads TGTGCCAGCTCACGGGGGGAGGGGGACACTGAAGCTTTCTTT. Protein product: CASSRGEGDTEAFF.

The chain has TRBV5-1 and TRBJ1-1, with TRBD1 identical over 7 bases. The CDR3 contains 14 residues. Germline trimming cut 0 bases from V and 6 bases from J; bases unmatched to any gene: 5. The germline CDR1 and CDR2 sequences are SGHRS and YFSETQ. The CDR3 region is CASSLDRGFAEAFF. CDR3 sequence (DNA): TGCGCCAGCAGCTTGGACAGGGGATTCGCTGAAGCTTTCTTT.

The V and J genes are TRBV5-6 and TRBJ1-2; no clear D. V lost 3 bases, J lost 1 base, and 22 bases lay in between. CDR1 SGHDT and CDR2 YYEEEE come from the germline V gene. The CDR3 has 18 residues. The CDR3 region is CASSSMPVRGVINYGYTF. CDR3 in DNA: TGTGCCAGCAGCTCCATGCCGGTCCGGGGAGTAATTAACTATGGCTACACCTTC.

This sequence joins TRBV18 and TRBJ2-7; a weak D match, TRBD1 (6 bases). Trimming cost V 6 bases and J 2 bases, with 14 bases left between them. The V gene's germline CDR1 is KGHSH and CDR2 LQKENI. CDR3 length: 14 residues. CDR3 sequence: CASSPPRDTYEQYF. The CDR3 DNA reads TGTGCCAGCTCCCCGCCCCGGGACACCTACGAGCAGTACTTC.

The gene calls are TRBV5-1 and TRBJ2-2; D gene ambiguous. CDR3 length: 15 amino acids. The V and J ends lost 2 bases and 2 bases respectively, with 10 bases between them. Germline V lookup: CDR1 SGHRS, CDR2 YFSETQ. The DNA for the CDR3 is TGCGCCAGCAGCTTCGACTCAGCTAACACCGGGGAGCTGTTTTTT. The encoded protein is CASSFDSANTGELFF.

CDR3 loop: CASATTVIRHEQYF. The DNA for the CDR3 is TGTGCCAGCGCAACGACGGTAATCCGCCACGAGCAGTACTTC. The chain has TRBV28 and TRBJ2-7, with D unclear. The CDR3 spans 14 residues. CDR1 and CDR2 from the germline V gene are MDHEN and SYDVKM. With 8 bases removed from V and 5 bases from J, the gap between germline ends came to 19 bases.

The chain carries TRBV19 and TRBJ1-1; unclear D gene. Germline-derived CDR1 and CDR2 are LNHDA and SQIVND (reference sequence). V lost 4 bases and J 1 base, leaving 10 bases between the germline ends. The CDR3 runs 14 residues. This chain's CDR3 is CASSTPITNTEAFF. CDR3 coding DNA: TGTGCCAGTAGTACCCCCATCACGAACACTGAAGCTTTCTTT.

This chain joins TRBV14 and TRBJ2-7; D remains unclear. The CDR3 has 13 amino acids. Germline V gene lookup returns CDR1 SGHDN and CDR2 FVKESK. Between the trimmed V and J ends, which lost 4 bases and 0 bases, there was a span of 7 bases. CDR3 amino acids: CASSRVGSYEQYF. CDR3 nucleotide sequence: TGTGCCAGCAGCCGGGTTGGCTCCTACGAGCAGTACTTC.

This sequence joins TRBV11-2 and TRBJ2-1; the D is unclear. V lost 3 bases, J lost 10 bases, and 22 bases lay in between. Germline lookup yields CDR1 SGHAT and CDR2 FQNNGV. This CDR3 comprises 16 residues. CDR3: CASSLRQAVLGTEQFF. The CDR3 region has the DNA TGTGCCAGCAGCTTGAGGCAGGCGGTATTGGGAACGGAGCAGTTCTTC.

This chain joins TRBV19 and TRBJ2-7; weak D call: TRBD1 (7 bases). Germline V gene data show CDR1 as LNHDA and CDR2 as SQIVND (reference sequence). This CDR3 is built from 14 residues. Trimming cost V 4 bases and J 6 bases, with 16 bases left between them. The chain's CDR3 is CASSTQGEDREQYF. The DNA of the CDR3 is TGTGCCAGTAGTACCCAGGGGGAGGATCGCGAGCAGTACTTC. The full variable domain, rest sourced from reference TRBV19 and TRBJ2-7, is DGGITQSPKYLFRKEGQNVTLSCEQNLNHDAMYWYRQDPGQGLRLIYYSQIVNDFQKGDIAEGYSVSREKKESFPLTVTSAQKNPTAFYLCASSTQGEDREQYFGPGTRLTVT.

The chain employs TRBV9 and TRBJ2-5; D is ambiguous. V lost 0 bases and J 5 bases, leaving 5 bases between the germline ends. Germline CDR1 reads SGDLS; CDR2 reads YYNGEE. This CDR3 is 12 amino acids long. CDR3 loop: CASSVVGETQYF. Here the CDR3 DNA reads TGTGCCAGCAGCGTAGTTGGGGAGACCCAGTACTTC.

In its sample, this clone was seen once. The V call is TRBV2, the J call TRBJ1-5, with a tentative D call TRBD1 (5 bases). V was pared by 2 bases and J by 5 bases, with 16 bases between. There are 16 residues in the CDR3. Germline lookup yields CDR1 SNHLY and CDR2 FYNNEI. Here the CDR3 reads CASSEFRGVGDQPQHF. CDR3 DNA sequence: TGTGCCAGCAGTGAATTCAGAGGTGTAGGGGATCAGCCCCAGCATTTT.

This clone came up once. The DNA for the CDR3 is TGTGCCAGCAGCGTATCTCTTACAGACTCCTACGAGCAGTACTTC. Residues: CASSVSLTDSYEQYF. The rearrangement joins TRBV9 to TRBJ2-5, with no clear D. The end of the DNA fits TRBJ2-7 better, so the J call may be wrong. There are 15 residues in the CDR3. From germline, CDR1 is SGDLS and CDR2 YYNGEE.

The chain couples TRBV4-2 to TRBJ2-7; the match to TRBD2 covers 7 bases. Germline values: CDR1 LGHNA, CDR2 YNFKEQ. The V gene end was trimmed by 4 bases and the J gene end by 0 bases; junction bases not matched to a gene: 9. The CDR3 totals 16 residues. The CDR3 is CASSPSGKYSSYEQYF. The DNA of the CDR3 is TGTGCCAGCAGCCCGAGCGGGAAATATAGCTCCTACGAGCAGTACTTC.

The CDR3 region is CASSTTGARVFNEQFF. CDR3 DNA: TGTGCCAGTAGTACTACGGGGGCGCGCGTGTTCAATGAGCAGTTCTTC. The V gene is TRBV19, the J gene TRBJ2-1; D might be TRBD1 or TRBD2, each matching 6 bases. The CDR3 sequence is 16 residues long. Germline V gene data show CDR1 as LNHDA and CDR2 as SQIVND (reference sequence). The V end lost 4 bases, the J end lost 6 bases, and 19 bases lay between the germline ends.

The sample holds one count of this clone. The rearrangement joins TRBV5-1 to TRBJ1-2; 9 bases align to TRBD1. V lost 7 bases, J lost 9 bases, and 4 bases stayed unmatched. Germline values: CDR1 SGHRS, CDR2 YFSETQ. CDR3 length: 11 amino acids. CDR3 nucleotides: TGCGCCAGCCGGACAGGGGATAGCTACACCTTC. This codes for CASRTGDSYTF.

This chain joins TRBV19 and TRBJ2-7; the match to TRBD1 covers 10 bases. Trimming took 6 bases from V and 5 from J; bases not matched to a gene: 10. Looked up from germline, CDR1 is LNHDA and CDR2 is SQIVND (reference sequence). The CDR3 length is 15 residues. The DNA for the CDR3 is TGTGCCAGTAGGGGTGAGGGACAGGGGATGGACGAGCAGTACTTC. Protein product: CASRGEGQGMDEQYF.

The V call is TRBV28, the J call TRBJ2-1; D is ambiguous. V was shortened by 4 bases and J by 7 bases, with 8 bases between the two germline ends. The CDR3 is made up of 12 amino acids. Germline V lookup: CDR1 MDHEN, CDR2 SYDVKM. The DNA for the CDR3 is TGTGCCAGCAGTTCTCTCGGGAATGAGCAGTTCTTC. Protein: CASSSLGNEQFF.

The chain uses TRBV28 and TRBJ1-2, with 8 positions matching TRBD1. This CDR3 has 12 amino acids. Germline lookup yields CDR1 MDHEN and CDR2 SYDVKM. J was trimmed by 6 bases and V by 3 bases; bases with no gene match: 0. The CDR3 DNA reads TGTGCCAGCAGTTTGACAGGGGATGGCTACACCTTC. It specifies CASSLTGDGYTF.

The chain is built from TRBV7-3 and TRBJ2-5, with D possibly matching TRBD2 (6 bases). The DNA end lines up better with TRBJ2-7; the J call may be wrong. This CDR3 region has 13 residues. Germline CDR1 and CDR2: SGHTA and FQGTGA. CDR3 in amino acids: CASSLGEAYEQYF. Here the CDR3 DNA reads TGTGCCAGCAGCTTGGGGGAGGCCTACGAGCAGTACTTC.

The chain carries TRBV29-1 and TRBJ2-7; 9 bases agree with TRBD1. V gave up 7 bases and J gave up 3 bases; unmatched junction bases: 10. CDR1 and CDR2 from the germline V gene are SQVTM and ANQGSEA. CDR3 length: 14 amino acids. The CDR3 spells CSAIPQGQGYEQYF. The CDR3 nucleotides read TGCAGCGCTATCCCCCAGGGACAGGGCTACGAGCAGTACTTC.

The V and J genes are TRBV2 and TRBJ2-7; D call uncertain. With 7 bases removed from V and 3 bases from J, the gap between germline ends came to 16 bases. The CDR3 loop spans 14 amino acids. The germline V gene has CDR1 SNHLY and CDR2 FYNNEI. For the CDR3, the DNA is TGTGCCAGCAAACCCCGGGCCACAAGCTACGAGCAGTACTTC. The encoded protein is CASKPRATSYEQYF.

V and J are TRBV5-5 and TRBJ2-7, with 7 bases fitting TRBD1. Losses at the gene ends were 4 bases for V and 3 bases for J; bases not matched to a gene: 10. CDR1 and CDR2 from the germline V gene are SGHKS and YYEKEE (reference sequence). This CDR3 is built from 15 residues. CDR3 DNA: TGTGCCAGCAGCCGACAGGGCCTACCCTTCTACGAGCAGTACTTC. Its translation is CASSRQGLPFYEQYF. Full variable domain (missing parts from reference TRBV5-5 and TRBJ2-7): DAGVTQSPTHLIKTRGQQVTLRCSPISGHKSVSWYQQVLGQGPQFIFQYYEKEERGRGNFPDRFSARQFPNYSSELNVNALLLGDSALYLCASSRQGLPFYEQYFGPGTRLTVT.

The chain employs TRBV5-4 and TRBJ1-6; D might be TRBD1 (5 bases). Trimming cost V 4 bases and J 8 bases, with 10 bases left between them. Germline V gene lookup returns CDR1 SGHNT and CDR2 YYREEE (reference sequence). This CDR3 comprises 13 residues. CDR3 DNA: TGTGCCAGCAGCCGCGACAGAGATTCACCCCTCCACTTT. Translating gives CASSRDRDSPLHF.

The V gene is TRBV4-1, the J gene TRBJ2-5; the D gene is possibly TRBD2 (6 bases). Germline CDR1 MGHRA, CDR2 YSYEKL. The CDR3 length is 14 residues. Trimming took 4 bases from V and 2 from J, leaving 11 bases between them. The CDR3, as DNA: TGCGCCAGCAGCCCTGGGGACTTACAAGAGACCCAGTACTTC. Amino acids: CASSPGDLQETQYF.

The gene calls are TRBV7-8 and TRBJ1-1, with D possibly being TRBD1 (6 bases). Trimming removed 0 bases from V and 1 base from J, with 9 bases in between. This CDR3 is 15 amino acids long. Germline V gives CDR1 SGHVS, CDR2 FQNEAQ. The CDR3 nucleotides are TGTGCCAGCAGCTTAGCCGCAGGGGCGAACACTGAAGCTTTCTTT. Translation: CASSLAAGANTEAFF.